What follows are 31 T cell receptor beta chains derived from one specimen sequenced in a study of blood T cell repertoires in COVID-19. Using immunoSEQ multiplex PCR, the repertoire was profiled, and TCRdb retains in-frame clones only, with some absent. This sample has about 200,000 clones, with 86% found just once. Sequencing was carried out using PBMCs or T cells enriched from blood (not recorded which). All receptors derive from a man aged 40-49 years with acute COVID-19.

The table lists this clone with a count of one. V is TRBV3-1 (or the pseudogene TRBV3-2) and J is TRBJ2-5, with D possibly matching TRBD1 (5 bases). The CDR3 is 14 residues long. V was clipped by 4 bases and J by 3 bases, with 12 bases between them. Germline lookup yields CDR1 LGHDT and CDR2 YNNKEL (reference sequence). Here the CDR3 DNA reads TGTGCCAGCAGCCCCCGTGGCAGGGAAGAGACCCAGTACTTC. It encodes CASSPRGREETQYF.

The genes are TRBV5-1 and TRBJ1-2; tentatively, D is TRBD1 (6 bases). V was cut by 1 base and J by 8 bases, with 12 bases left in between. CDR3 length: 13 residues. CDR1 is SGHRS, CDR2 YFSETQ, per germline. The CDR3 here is CASSLTTGQGYTF. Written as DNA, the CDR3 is TGCGCCAGCAGCTTGACTACCGGACAGGGCTACACCTTC. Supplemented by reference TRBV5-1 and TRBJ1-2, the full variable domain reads KAGVTQTPRYLIKTRGQQVTLSCSPISGHRSVSWYQQTPGQGLQFLFEYFSETQRNKGNFPGRFSGRQFSNSRSEMNVSTLELGDSALYLCASSLTTGQGYTFGSGTRLTVV.

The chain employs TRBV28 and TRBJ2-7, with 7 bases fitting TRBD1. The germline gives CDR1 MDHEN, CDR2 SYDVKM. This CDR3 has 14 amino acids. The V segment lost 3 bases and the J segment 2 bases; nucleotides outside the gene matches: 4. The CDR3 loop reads CASSFRTGPYEQYF. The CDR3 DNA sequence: TGTGCCAGCAGTTTTCGGACAGGACCCTACGAGCAGTACTTC. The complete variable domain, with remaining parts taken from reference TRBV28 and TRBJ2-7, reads DVKVTQSSRYLVKRTGEKVFLECVQDMDHENMFWYRQDPGLGLRLIYFSYDVKMKEKGDIPEGYSVSREKKERFSLILESASTNQTSMYLCASSFRTGPYEQYFGPGTRLTVT.

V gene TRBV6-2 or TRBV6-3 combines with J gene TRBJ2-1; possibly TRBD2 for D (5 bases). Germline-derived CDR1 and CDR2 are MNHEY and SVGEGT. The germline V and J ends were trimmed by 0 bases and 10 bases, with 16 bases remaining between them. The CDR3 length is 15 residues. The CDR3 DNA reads TGTGCCAGCAGTTACTCCACCCCCGGACGCGGGGAGCAGTTCTTC. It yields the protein CASSYSTPGRGEQFF.

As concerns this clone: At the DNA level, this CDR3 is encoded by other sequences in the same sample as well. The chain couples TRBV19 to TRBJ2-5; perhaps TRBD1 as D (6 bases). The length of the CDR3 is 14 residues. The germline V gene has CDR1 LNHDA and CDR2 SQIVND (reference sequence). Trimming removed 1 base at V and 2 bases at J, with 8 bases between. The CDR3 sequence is CASSIGTAQETQYF. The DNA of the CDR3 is TGTGCCAGTAGTATAGGGACAGCACAAGAGACCCAGTACTTC.

CDR3 protein: CASIQDSNTEAFF. The CDR3 DNA sequence: TGTGCCAGCATTCAAGACTCGAACACTGAAGCTTTCTTT. The chain combines TRBV2 with TRBJ1-1; D is uncertain. This CDR3 comprises 13 residues. Germline CDR1 is SNHLY and CDR2 is FYNNEI. V lost 7 bases and J 1 base, leaving 10 bases between the germline ends.

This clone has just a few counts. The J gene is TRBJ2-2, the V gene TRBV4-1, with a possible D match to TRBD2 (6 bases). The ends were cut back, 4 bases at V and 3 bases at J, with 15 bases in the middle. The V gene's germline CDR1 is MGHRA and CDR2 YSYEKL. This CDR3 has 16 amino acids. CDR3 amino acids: CASSPAGRRHTGELFF. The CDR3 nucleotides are TGCGCCAGCAGCCCGGCCGGGAGAAGGCACACCGGGGAGCTGTTTTTT.

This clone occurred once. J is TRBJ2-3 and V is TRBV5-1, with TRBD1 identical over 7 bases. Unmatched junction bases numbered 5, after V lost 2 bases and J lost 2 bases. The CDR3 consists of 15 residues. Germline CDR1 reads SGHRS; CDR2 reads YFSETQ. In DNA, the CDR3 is TGCGCCAGCAGCTTCGACAGGGCCCCCACAGATACGCAGTATTTT. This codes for CASSFDRAPTDTQYF.

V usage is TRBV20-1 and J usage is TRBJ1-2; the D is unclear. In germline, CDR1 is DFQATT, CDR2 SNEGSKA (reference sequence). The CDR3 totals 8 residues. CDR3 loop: CRSDGYTF. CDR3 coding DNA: TGCAGAAGCGATGGCTACACCTTC.

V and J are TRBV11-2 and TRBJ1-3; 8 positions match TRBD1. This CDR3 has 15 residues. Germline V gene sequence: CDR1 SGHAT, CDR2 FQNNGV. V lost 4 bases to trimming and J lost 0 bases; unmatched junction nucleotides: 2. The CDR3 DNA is TGTGCCAGCAGCTCCGGACAGGGCTCTGGAAACACCATATATTTT. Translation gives CASSSGQGSGNTIYF.

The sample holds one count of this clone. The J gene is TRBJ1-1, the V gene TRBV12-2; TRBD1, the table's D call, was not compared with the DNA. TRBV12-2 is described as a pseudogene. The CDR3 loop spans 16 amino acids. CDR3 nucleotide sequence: TGTGCAAGTCGCTTAGGCCCGAACAGGCCGAACACTGAAGCTTTCTTT. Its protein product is CASRLGPNRPNTEAFF.

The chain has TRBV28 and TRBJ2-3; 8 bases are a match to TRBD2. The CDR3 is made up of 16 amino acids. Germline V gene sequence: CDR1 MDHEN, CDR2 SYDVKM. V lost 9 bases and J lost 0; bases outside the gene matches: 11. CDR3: CASPTRGGSSTDTQYF. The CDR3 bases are TGTGCCAGTCCAACCCGGGGGGGGAGCAGCACAGATACGCAGTATTTT.

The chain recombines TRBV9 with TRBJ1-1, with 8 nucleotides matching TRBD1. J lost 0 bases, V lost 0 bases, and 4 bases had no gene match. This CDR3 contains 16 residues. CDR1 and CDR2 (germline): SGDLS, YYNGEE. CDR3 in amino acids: CASSVGQGYMNTEAFF. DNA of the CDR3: TGTGCCAGCAGCGTAGGACAGGGGTACATGAACACTGAAGCTTTCTTT.

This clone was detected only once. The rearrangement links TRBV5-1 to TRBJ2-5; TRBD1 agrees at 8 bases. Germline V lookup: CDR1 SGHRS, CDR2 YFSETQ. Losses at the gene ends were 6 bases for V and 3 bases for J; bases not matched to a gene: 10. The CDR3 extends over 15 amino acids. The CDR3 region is CASTLRAGGKETQYF. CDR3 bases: TGCGCCAGCACCCTCAGGGCAGGGGGCAAAGAGACCCAGTACTTC.

This CDR3 is CASSLWGDGNQPQHF. The CDR3 DNA follows: TGCGCCAGCAGCTTATGGGGGGATGGCAATCAGCCCCAGCATTTT. The gene calls are TRBV5-1 and TRBJ1-5; D perhaps matches TRBD1 (5 bases). Trimming cost V 2 bases and J 2 bases, with 11 bases left between them. Germline V CDR1 and CDR2: SGHRS, YFSETQ. This CDR3 has 15 residues.

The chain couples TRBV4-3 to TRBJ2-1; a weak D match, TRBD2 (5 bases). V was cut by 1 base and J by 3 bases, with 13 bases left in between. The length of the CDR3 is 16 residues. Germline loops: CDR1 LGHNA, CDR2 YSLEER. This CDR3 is CASSQGPTGYYNEQFF. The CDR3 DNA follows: TGCGCCAGCAGCCAAGGTCCTACGGGGTACTACAATGAGCAGTTCTTC.

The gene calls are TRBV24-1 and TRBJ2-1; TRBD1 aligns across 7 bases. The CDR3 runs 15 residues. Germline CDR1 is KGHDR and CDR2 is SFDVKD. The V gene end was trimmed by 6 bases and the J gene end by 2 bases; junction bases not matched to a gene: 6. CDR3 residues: CATSLTGTAYNEQFF. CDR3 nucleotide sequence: TGTGCCACCAGTTTAACCGGGACAGCCTACAATGAGCAGTTCTTC.

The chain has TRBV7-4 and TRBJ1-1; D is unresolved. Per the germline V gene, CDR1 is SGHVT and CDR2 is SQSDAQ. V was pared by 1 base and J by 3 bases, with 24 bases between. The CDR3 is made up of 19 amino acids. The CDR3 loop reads CASSLVRRREAPRDTEAFF. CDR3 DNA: TGTGCCAGCAGCTTAGTGCGGCGACGGGAGGCTCCAAGGGACACTGAAGCTTTCTTT.

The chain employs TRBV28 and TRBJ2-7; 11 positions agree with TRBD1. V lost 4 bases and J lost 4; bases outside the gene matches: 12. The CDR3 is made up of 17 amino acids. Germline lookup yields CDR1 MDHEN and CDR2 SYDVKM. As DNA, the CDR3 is TGTGCCAGCAGTTCTCCCGCGGGACAGGGGGGAGGTTACGAGCAGTACTTC. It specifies CASSSPAGQGGGYEQYF.

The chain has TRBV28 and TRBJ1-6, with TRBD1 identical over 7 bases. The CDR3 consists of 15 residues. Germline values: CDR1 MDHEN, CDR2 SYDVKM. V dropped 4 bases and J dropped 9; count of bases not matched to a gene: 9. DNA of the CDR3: TGTGCCAGCAGTTCTATACAGGGGAGACGTTCACCCCTCCACTTT. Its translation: CASSSIQGRRSPLHF.

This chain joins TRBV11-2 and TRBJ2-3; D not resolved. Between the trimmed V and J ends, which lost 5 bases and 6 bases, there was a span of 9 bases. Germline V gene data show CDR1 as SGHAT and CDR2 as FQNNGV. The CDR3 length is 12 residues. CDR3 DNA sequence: TGTGCCAGCAGCCTTCTCGTGGATACGCAGTATTTT. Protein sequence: CASSLLVDTQYF.

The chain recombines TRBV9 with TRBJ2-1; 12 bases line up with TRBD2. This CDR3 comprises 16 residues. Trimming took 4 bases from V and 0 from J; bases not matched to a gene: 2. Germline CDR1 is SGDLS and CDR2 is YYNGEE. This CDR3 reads CASSPTSGSSYNEQFF. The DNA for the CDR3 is TGTGCCAGCAGCCCGACTAGCGGGAGCTCCTACAATGAGCAGTTCTTC.

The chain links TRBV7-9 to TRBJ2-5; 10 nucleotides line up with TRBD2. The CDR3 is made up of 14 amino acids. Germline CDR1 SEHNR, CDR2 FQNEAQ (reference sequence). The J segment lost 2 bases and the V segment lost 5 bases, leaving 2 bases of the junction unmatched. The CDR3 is CASSRTSGQETQYF. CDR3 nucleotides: TGTGCCAGCAGCAGGACTAGCGGACAAGAGACCCAGTACTTC.

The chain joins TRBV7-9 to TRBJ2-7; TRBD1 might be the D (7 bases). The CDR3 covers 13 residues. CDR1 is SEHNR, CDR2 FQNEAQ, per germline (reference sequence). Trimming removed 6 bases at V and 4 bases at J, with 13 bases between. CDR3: CASSSRGTYEQYF. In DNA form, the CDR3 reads TGTGCCAGCAGTTCCAGGGGGACTTACGAGCAGTACTTC.

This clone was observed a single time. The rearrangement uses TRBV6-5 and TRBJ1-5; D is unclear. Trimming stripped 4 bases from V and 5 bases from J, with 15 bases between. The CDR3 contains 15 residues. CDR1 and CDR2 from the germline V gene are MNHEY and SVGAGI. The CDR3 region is CASSSTFNPYQPQHF. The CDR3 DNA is TGTGCCAGCAGTTCTACGTTCAACCCCTATCAGCCCCAGCATTTT.

The CDR3 sequence: CASSDGQGLEQYF. CDR3 sequence (DNA): TGTGCCAGCAGTGACGGACAGGGGCTCGAGCAGTACTTC. This chain connects TRBV6-1 to TRBJ2-7; TRBD1 aligns across 9 bases. Trimming removed 3 bases from V and 6 bases from J; junction bases left unmatched: 3. The CDR3 is 13 amino acids. In germline, CDR1 is MNHNS, CDR2 SASEGT.

The DNA of the CDR3 is TGTGCCAGCAGTCGAACCCTCGGGGGTTTCGGTCAGCCCCAGCATTTT. It codes for CASSRTLGGFGQPQHF. The chain links TRBV7-2 to TRBJ1-5; tentative D call: TRBD1 (5 bases). Per the germline V gene, CDR1 is SGHTA and CDR2 is FQGNSA. This CDR3 contains 16 residues. V lost 6 bases, J lost 6 bases, and 21 bases lay in between.

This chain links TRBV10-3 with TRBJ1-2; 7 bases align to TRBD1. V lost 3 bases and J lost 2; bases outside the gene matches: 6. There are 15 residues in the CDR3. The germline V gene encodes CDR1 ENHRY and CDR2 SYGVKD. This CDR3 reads CAISEGGGGNYGYTF. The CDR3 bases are TGTGCCATCAGTGAAGGAGGGGGCGGCAACTATGGCTACACCTTC.

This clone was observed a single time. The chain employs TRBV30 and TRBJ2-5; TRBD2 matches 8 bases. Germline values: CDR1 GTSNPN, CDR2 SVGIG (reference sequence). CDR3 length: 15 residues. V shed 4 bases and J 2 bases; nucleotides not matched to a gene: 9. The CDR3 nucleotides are TGTGCCTGGAACTTTGCGGGAGGTTTACAAGAGACCCAGTACTTC. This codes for CAWNFAGGLQETQYF.

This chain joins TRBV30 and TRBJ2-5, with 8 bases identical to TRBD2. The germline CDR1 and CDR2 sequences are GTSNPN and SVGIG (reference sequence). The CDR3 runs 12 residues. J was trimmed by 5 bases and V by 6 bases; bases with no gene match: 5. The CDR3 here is CACTPGGETQYF. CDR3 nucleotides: TGTGCCTGCACCCCGGGGGGGGAGACCCAGTACTTC.

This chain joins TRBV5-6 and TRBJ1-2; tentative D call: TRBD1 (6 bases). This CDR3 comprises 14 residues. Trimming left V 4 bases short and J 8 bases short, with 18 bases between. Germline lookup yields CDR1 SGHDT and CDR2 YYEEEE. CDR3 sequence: CASSITGTRRGYTF. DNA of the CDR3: TGTGCCAGCAGCATTACCGGGACACGGCGGGGCTACACCTTC.